The rows below give T cell receptor beta chains drawn from one sample of a study of T cell responses to AZD1222 COVID-19 vaccine. The assay was immunoSEQ multiplex PCR, and TCRdb's table has in-frame clones only and misses some. This table holds under 150,000 clones, approximately 90% found once. Sample: peripheral blood, taken on day 0 of AZD1222 vaccination. The receptors originated from an adult in good health. Both conserved end residues are part of each CDR3. A D gene is named only where the DNA matches it firmly. Part of the rows lack a size; the others show once, few, many or a class for expanded clones.

D: TRBD1; J: TRBJ2-7; size: NA; V: TRBV5-6; DNA: TGTGCCAGCAGCTTGATCCTACAGGGGAGCTACGAGCAGTACTTC; CDR3: CASSLILQGSYEQYF
D: NA; J: TRBJ2-3; size: NA; V: TRBV4-1; DNA: TGCGCCAGCAGCCACCACAGGGAAGATACGCAGTATTTT; CDR3: CASSHHREDTQYF
D: NA; J: TRBJ1-1; size: NA; V: TRBV7-9; DNA: TGTGCCAGCGTCAAAATCGAGGGAGGGAGGTACGGCACTGAAGCTTTCTTT; CDR3: CASVKIEGGRYGTEAFF
D: TRBD1; J: TRBJ2-7; size: NA; V: TRBV4-3; DNA: TGCGCCAGCAGCCAAGATCTGGGGGCCAGGGGGCTTTACGAGCAGTACTTC; CDR3: CASSQDLGARGLYEQYF
D: TRBD1; J: TRBJ1-2; size: NA; V: TRBV13; DNA: TGTGCCAGCAGCAAAGACAGGGGAGGGACCTATGGCTACACCTTC; CDR3: CASSKDRGGTYGYTF
D: NA; J: TRBJ1-5; size: NA; V: TRBV5-6; DNA: TGTGCCAGCAGCTTCGGTAGGGGGGGTCAGCCCCAGCATTTT; CDR3: CASSFGRGGQPQHF
D: NA; J: TRBJ2-2; size: few; V: TRBV7-9; DNA: TGTGCCAGCAGCCCGCACTGGGCTGGAGACACCGGGGAGCTGTTTTTT; CDR3: CASSPHWAGDTGELFF
D: NA; J: TRBJ1-4; size: NA; V: TRBV18; DNA: TGTGCCAGCTCACGTGAGCAGGATGAAAAACTGTTTTTT; CDR3: CASSREQDEKLFF
D: NA; J: TRBJ1-5; size: NA; V: TRBV5-6; DNA: TGTGCCAGCAGCTTTACAGGCAATCAGCCCCAGCATTTT; CDR3: CASSFTGNQPQHF
D: NA; J: TRBJ1-4; size: NA; V: TRBV7-2; DNA: TGTGCCAGCAGCCGGACAGCCAGTGCAACTAATGAAAAACTGTTTTTT; CDR3: CASSRTASATNEKLFF
D: TRBD2; J: TRBJ2-1; size: NA; V: TRBV7-9; DNA: TGTGCCAGCAGCTTTGACGGGAGGGCCGGAGGTGAGCAGTTCTTC; CDR3: CASSFDGRAGGEQFF
D: NA; J: TRBJ1-5; size: NA; V: TRBV7-6; DNA: TGTGCCAGCAGCCCAACCTCTAATCAGCCCCAGCATTTT; CDR3: CASSPTSNQPQHF
D: NA; J: TRBJ1-1; size: NA; V: TRBV7-6; DNA: TGTGCCAGCAGCTTTGACCGGAGGACTGAAGCTTTCTTT; CDR3: CASSFDRRTEAFF
D: TRBD1; J: TRBJ2-2; size: once; V: TRBV4-3; DNA: TGCGCCAGCAGCCAAGGACAGGGCCTCACCGGGGAGCTGTTTTTT; CDR3: CASSQGQGLTGELFF
D: NA; J: TRBJ2-7; size: NA; V: TRBV28; DNA: TGTGCCAGCAGCTCCGCTCTCCAGGGAGGCCTGGCCGAGCAGTACTTC; CDR3: CASSSALQGGLAEQYF
D: TRBD1; J: TRBJ1-2; size: NA; V: TRBV7-8; DNA: TGTGCCAGCAGTCTTAGGGGACAGGGGTTTGGCTACACCTTC; CDR3: CASSLRGQGFGYTF
D: TRBD1; J: TRBJ1-1; size: NA; V: TRBV7-2; DNA: TGTGCCAGCAGCTCGAAAGTCAAACAGGGGGAAGCTTTCTTT; CDR3: CASSSKVKQGEAFF
D: TRBD1; J: TRBJ2-7; size: NA; V: TRBV18; DNA: TGTGCCAGCTCAACAATAAAAGGACAGGGTATGTTCGAGCAGTACTTC; CDR3: CASSTIKGQGMFEQYF
D: NA; J: TRBJ1-2; size: once; V: TRBV19; DNA: TGTGCCAGTAGTACCCCGAATAACTATGGCTACACCTTC; CDR3: CASSTPNNYGYTF
D: NA; J: TRBJ2-1; size: NA; V: TRBV24-1; DNA: TGTGCCACCAGTGGCCCTTCCAAGAGGGACCGCGCTGAGCAGTTCTTC; CDR3: CATSGPSKRDRAEQFF
D: NA; J: TRBJ2-7; size: NA; V: TRBV3-1/TRBV3-2; DNA: TGTGCCAGCAGCCACCGGACTCTCTACGAGCAGTACTTC; CDR3: CASSHRTLYEQYF
D: NA; J: TRBJ1-2; size: NA; V: TRBV4-3; DNA: TGCGCCAGCAGCCAAGATAGGTGGGGAAATAACTATGGCTACACCTTC; CDR3: CASSQDRWGNNYGYTF
D: TRBD1; J: TRBJ1-6; size: NA; V: TRBV19; DNA: TGTGCCAGTCGATGGACAGGGAATTCACCCCTCCACTTT; CDR3: CASRWTGNSPLHF
D: NA; J: TRBJ2-7; size: NA; V: TRBV21-1; DNA: TGTGCCAGCAGCAAAGAAGGCGCAGGGATATCCTACGAGCAGTACTTC; CDR3: CASSKEGAGISYEQYF
D: TRBD1; J: TRBJ2-7; size: NA; V: TRBV5-1; DNA: TGCGCCAGCAGCTTAGGGACAGGGGGCTACGAGCAGTACTTC; CDR3: CASSLGTGGYEQYF
D: NA; J: TRBJ2-3; size: NA; V: TRBV5-4; DNA: TGTGCCAGCAGCCCCGGGTGGGGGCTCTCTCCTCGGGCAGATACGCAGTATTTT; CDR3: CASSPGWGLSPRADTQYF
D: NA; J: TRBJ2-1; size: NA; V: TRBV7-9; DNA: TGTGCCAGCAGCTTAGCGGGTGGCGGGACTCGGGGCAATGAGCAGTTCTTC; CDR3: CASSLAGGGTRGNEQFF
D: NA; J: TRBJ2-3; size: NA; V: TRBV28; DNA: TGTGCCAGCAGTTTATTACTAGCCACAGATACGCAGTATTTT; CDR3: CASSLLLATDTQYF
D: NA; J: TRBJ2-7; size: NA; V: TRBV28; DNA: TGTGCCAGCAGTACTAAAGAGCAGTACTTC; CDR3: CASSTKEQYF
D: TRBD1; J: TRBJ2-7; size: NA; V: TRBV9; DNA: TGTGCCAGCAGCCTGGGACAGGCTACATACGAGCAGTACTTC; CDR3: CASSLGQATYEQYF
D: NA; J: TRBJ1-6; size: NA; V: TRBV11-1; DNA: TGTGCCAGCAGCCTAGCAGGGAATAATTCACCCCTCCACTTT; CDR3: CASSLAGNNSPLHF
D: NA; J: TRBJ1-2; size: NA; V: TRBV12-3/TRBV12-4; DNA: TGTGCCAGCAGCCGTCAGGCTTATGGCTACACCTTC; CDR3: CASSRQAYGYTF
D: TRBD1; J: TRBJ2-3; size: NA; V: TRBV7-9; DNA: TGTGCCAGCAGCCCCGGACAGGGCTCTAGTGCAGATACGCAGTATTTT; CDR3: CASSPGQGSSADTQYF
D: NA; J: TRBJ2-3; size: NA; V: TRBV5-5; DNA: TGTGCCAGCATCCTAGCCACCGCCTCTACAGATACGCAGTATTTT; CDR3: CASILATASTDTQYF
D: NA; J: TRBJ2-7; size: NA; V: TRBV28; DNA: TGTGCCAGCAGCCCGTCGGGACAGCGGGCCTACGAGCAGTACTTC; CDR3: CASSPSGQRAYEQYF
D: TRBD2; J: TRBJ2-5; size: few; V: TRBV6-2/TRBV6-3; DNA: TGTGCCAGCAGTTACACCTTACTAGCGGAGGACGAGACCCAGTACTTC; CDR3: CASSYTLLAEDETQYF